This TCR beta chain comes out of a study of T cells in Graves' hyperthyroidism and ophthalmopathy. Overall study: Peripheral blood was collected at initial diagnosis, before any treatment.

V was clipped by 4 bases and J by 3 bases, with 13 bases between them. CDR1 and CDR2 from the germline V gene are LGHNA and YSLEER. The CDR3 consists of 15 residues. TCR beta CDR3 sequences were amplified from RNA transcripts. HTBI primers were employed in a first-round RT-PCR of the TCR CDR3. TCRdb redid the calling of the multiplex PCR reads with MiXCR, one entry per CDR3 protein. The sample lists over 400,000 distinct CDR3 sequences; 20% to 25% were seen once. This rearrangement joins TRBV4-3 to TRBJ2-1; D possibly corresponds to TRBD2 (6 bases). What was sequenced was blood. This TCR was sampled from an older woman with Graves' ophthalmopathy. Here the CDR3 DNA reads TGCGCCAGCAGCCCTACTAGCAGATACTACAATGAGCAGTTCTTC. Translating gives CASSPTSRYYNEQFF.